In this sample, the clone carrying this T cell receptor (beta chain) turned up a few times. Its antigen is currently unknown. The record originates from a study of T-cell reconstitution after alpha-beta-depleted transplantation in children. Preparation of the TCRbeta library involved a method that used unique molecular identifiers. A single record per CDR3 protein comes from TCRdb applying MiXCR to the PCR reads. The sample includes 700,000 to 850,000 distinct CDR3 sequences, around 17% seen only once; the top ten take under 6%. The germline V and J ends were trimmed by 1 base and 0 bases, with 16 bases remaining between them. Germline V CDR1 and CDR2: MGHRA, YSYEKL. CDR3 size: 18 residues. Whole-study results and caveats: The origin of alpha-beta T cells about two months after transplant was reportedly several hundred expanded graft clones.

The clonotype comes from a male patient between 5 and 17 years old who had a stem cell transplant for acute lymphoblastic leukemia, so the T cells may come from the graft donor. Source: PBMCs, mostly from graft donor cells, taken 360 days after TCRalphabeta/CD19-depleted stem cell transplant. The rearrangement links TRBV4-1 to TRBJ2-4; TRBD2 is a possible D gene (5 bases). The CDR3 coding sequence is TGCGCCAGCAGCCAAGGGAGGAACGCTGGGTTAGCCAAAAACATTCAGTACTTC. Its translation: CASSQGRNAGLAKNIQYF.